This TCR beta chain comes out of a study of shared clonotypes between healthy human individuals. Details on this clone: Its antigen is unidentified.

The trim removed 6 bases at V and 3 bases at J, leaving 11 bases unmatched. The CDR3 is made up of 17 amino acids. Germline values: CDR1 SEHNR, CDR2 FQNEAQ (reference sequence). Source study methods: ImmunoSEQ output lacked quality scores and full-length reads, limiting matched filtering. Only in-frame clones appear in the TCRdb table, and some are missing; sequencing was by immunoSEQ multiplex PCR. That table supplies the V and J calls and clone size; D and trimming were determined from the DNA. Of roughly 1 million clones listed, 65% to 75% are singletons. General study results and limits: Depth of sequencing was expected to influence donor clonotype sharing. Relative to their counterparts shared across all four donors, non-shared clonotypes exhibited diminished generation probabilities. Rarefaction analysis demonstrated incomplete sorted-subset sequencing notwithstanding large depth.

What was sequenced was memory CD4+ T cells sorted from blood. Specified subset: CD45RA-negative fraction. The gene calls are TRBV7-9 and TRBJ2-3; 11 nucleotides align to TRBD2. The clonotype comes from a man between 18 and 29 years old in good health. The chain's CDR3 is CASSTMTSGVGTDTQYF. The CDR3 coding sequence is TGTGCCAGCAGTACAATGACTAGCGGGGTTGGGACAGATACGCAGTATTTT. Full variable domain (remainder filled in from reference TRBV7-9 and TRBJ2-3): DTGVSQNPRHKITKRGQNVTFRCDPISEHNRLYWYRQTLGQGPEFLTYFQNEAQLEKSRLLSDRFSAERPKGSFSTLEIQRTEQGDSAMYLCASSTMTSGVGTDTQYFGPGTRLTVL.